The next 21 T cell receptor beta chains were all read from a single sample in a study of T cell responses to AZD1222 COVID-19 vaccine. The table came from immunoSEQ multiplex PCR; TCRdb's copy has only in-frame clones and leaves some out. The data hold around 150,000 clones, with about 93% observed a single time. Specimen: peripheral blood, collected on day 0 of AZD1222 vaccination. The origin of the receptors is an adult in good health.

CDR3 sequence reads: CAWSLGTRDEQFF. In DNA, the CDR3 is TGTGCCTGGAGTCTTGGGACGAGGGATGAGCAGTTCTTC. This chain uses TRBV30 with TRBJ2-1, with D perhaps TRBD1 or TRBD2 (5 bases each). The V end was cut by 2 bases, the J end by 8 bases, with 13 bases between. This CDR3 has 13 residues. CDR1 and CDR2 from the germline V gene are GTSNPN and SVGIG (reference sequence).

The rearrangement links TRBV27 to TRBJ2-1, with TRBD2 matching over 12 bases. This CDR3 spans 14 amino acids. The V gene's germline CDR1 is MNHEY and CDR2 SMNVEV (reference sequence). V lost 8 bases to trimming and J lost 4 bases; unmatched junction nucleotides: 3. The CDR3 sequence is CASAGTSGYNEQFF. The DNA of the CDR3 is TGTGCCAGCGCCGGGACTAGCGGGTACAATGAGCAGTTCTTC.

Here the CDR3 DNA reads TGCGCCAGCAGCCCGACTACAGGGTATAATTCACCCCTCCACTTT. Its protein product is CASSPTTGYNSPLHF. This chain uses TRBV5-1 with TRBJ1-6; D might be TRBD1 (6 bases). Germline V CDR1 and CDR2: SGHRS, YFSETQ. The CDR3 is 15 residues long. Deletions cut 4 bases from V and 4 bases from J, with 12 bases between.

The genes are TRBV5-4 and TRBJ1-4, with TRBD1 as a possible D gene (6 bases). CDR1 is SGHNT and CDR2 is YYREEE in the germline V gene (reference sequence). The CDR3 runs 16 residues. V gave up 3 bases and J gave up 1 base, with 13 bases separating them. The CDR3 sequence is CASSSPGHRTNEKLFF. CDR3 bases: TGTGCCAGCAGCTCTCCGGGACACCGAACTAATGAAAAACTGTTTTTT.

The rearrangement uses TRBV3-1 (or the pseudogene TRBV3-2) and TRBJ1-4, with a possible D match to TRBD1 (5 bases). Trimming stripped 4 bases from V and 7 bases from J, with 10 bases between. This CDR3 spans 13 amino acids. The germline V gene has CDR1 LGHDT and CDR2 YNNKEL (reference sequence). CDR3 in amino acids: CASSLRDGEKLFF. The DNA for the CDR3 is TGTGCCAGCAGCCTCCGGGACGGTGAAAAACTGTTTTTT.

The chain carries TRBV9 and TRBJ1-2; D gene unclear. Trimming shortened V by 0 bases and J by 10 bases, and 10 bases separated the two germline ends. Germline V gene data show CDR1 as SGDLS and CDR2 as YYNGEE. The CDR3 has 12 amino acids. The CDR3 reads CASSVARADYTF. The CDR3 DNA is TGTGCCAGCAGCGTAGCTCGGGCGGACTACACCTTC.

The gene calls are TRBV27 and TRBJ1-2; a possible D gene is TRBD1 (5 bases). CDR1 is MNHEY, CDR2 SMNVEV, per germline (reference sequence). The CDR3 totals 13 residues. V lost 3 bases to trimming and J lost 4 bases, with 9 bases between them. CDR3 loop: CASSFRGTYGYTF. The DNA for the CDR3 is TGTGCCAGCAGTTTTCGAGGGACCTATGGCTACACCTTC.

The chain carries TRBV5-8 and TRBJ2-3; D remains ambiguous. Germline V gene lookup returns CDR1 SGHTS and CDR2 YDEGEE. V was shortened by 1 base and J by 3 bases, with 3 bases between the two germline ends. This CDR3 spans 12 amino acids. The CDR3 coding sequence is TGTGCCAGCAGCTTGACTACAGATACGCAGTATTTT. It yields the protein CASSLTTDTQYF.

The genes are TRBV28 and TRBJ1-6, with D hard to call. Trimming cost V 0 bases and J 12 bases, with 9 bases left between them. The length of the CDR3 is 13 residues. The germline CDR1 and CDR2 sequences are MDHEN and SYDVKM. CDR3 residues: CASSLWGMGPLHF. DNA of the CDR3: TGTGCCAGCAGTTTATGGGGAATGGGACCCCTCCACTTT.

The CDR3 sequence is CASSQAGPPGGNIQYF. DNA for the CDR3: TGTGCTAGTTCGCAGGCGGGTCCCCCCGGAGGGAACATTCAGTACTTC. The chain combines TRBV12-5 with TRBJ2-4, with TRBD2 as a possible D gene (6 bases). CDR1 is LGHNT and CDR2 is FRNRAP in the germline V gene. V gave up 8 bases and J gave up 7 bases, with 24 bases separating them. The CDR3 is 16 amino acids.

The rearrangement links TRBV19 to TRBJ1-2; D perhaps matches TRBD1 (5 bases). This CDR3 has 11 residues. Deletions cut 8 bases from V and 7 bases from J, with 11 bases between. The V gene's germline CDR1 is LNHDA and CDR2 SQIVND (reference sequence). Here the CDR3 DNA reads TGTGCCAGTGTCCGGGACTCTGGCTACACCTTC. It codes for CASVRDSGYTF.

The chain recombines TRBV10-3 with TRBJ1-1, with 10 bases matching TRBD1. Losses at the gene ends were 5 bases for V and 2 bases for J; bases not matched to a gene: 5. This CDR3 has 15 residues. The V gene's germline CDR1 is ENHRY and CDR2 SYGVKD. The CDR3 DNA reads TGTGCCATCAGTCCTGGGACAGGGGATAACACTGAAGCTTTCTTT. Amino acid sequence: CAISPGTGDNTEAFF.

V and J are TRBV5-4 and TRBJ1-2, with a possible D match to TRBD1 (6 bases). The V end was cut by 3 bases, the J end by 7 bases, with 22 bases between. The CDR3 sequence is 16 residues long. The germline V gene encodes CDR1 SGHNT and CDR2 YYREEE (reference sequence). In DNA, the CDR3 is TGTGCCAGCAGCTACGGTGATGGGGGGGCATGGGGTGGCTACACCTTC. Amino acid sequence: CASSYGDGGAWGGYTF.

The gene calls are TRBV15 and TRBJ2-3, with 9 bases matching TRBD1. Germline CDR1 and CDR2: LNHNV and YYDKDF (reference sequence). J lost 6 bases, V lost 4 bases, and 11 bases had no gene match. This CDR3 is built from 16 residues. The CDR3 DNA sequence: TGTGCCACCAGCACCCTCCAGAACAGGGGGCTTGATACGCAGTATTTT. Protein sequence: CATSTLQNRGLDTQYF.

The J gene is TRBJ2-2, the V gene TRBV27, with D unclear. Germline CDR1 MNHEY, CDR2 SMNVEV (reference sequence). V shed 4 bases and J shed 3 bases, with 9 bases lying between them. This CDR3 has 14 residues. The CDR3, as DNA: TGTGCCAGCAGTTGGACGGCTGACACCGGGGAGCTGTTTTTT. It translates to CASSWTADTGELFF.

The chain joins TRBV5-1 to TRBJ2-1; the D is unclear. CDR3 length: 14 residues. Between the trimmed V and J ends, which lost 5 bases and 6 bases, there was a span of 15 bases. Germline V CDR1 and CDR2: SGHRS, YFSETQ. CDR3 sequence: CASSMLLAPNEQFF. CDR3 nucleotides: TGCGCCAGCAGTATGCTTTTAGCACCCAATGAGCAGTTCTTC.

The CDR3 region has the DNA TGCGCCAGCAGCCCGGACTTGAGCTCCTACAATGAGCAGTTCTTC. This gives the protein CASSPDLSSYNEQFF. This chain joins TRBV4-3 and TRBJ2-1, with D maybe TRBD2 (5 bases). The CDR3 extends over 15 amino acids. CDR1 is LGHNA and CDR2 is YSLEER in the germline V gene. Trimming took 4 bases from V and 0 from J, leaving 10 bases between them.

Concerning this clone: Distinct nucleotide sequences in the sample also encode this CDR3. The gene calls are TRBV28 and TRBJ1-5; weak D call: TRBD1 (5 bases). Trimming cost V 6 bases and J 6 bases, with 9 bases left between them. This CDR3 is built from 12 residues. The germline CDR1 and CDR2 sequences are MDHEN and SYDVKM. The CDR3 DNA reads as TGTGCCAGCAGAACCGGGGGTCAGCCCCAGCATTTT. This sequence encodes CASRTGGQPQHF.

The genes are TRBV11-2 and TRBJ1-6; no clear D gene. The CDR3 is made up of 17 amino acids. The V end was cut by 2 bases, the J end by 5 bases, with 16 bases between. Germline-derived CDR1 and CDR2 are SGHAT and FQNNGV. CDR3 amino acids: CASSLFGAVFDNSPLHF. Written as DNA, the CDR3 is TGTGCCAGCAGCTTATTTGGCGCAGTGTTCGATAATTCACCCCTCCACTTT. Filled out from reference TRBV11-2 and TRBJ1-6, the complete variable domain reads EAGVAQSPRYKIIEKRQSVAFWCNPISGHATLYWYQQILGQGPKLLIQFQNNGVVDDSQLPKDRFSAERLKGVDSTLKIQPAKLEDSAVYLCASSLFGAVFDNSPLHFGNGTRLTVT.

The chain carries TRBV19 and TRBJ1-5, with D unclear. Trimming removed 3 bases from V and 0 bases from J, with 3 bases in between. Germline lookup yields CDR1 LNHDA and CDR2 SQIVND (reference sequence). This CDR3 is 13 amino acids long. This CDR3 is CASSMDSNQPQHF. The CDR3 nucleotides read TGTGCCAGTAGTATGGATAGCAATCAGCCCCAGCATTTT.

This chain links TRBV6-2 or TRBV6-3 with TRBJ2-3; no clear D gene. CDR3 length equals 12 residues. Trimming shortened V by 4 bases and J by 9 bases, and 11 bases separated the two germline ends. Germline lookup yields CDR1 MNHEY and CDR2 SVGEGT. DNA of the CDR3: TGTGCCAGCAGTTTTGGCAGTTTGACGCAGTATTTT. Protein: CASSFGSLTQYF.